These 2 T cell receptor beta chains were sequenced from one sample in a study of spatial heterogeneity in lung cancer. Study-wide results and limits: Counts that tracked tumor mutation counts were those of expanded intratumoral alpha and beta TCRs.

Time point of the sample: sample taken at primary tumor resection. Via MiXCR, TCRdb re-called the 5' RACE reads, giving one row per CDR3 protein. Of 15,000 to 20,000 distinct CDR3 sequences in the sample, approximately 8.3% are singletons; the top ten hold roughly 24%. These receptors' antigens are unknown. Sequencing was performed on lung tumor tissue, taken at surgery. These receptors were collected from a male donor with early-stage non-small cell lung cancer.

This clonotype was recorded a few times. A much larger clone lies one base from this, so it may be a read error. The rearrangement uses TRBV20-1 and TRBJ1-5; D possibly corresponds to TRBD1 (6 bases). CDR1 and CDR2 from the germline V gene are DFQATT and SNEGSKA (reference sequence). This CDR3 contains 12 residues. CDR3 protein: CSAPGDNQPQNF. The CDR3 DNA is TGCAGTGCTCCAGGGGACAATCAGCCCCAGAATTTT.

This clonotype was found many times. The chain carries TRBV19 and TRBJ1-6, with D unresolved. This CDR3 has 14 amino acids. Trimming cost V 4 bases and J 3 bases, with 7 bases left between them. In germline, CDR1 is LNHDA, CDR2 SQIVND (reference sequence). The CDR3 bases are TGTGCCAGTAGTACGGGATTCTATAATTCACCCCTCCACTTT. It specifies CASSTGFYNSPLHF.